This entry features one T cell receptor (beta chain) sequence. No cognate antigen has been identified for it. Base qualities are not recorded, but no much larger clone differs from it by a single base. This sample is drawn from a study of blood T cell repertoires in COVID-19 (dated by TCRdb to 2019 to 2021). For the study in its entirety: Collaborator samples came from the United States, Italy and Spain and covered acute and convalescent phases of COVID-19. The prospective study material was composed of cDNA or gDNA derived from T cells, B-cell-depleted T cells, or PBMCs. The dataset comprised deeply sampled blood TCRbeta repertoires from subjects exposed to, actively infected with, or recovered from COVID-19. The repertoires were released in a freely available public database meant as a resource for research on the immune response to SARS-CoV-2. The samples were drawn from two sources: the first 160 participants of the ongoing ImmuneRACE study, and some 1,300 subjects contributed by 6 global collaborators. Nearly every sample came with metadata listing a de-identified subject ID, COVID-19 status, age in years and sex. HLA class I and class II types, where available, came from metadata supplied by the sample provider rather than from assay-based typing. Overall study outcomes, separate from this receptor: The amount of clinical and demographic metadata varied by source and participant and was provided uncurated.

In the prospective study, participants were about 18 to 95 years old, resided in about 25 geographic areas of the United States, and were enrolled through a virtual design. In the prospective study, cohorts were assigned on the basis of participant-reported clinical history obtained from a screening survey and a study questionnaire. A participant counted as exposed if, within 2 weeks of entering the study, that participant had been in contact with someone who had a PCR-confirmed or clinician-diagnosed COVID-19 case. Mobile phlebotomists in the prospective study collected whole blood, serum and a nasopharyngeal or oropharyngeal swab from every participant. Over an approximately 2-month period, participants in the prospective study had the option of providing additional blood draws and questionnaires. Before DNA extraction, blood samples from the prospective study were shipped at room temperature or frozen.

TCRbeta CDR3 regions were amplified from genomic DNA by means of the immunoSEQ Assay, a bias-controlled multiplex PCR. The original methods were these. Within the assay, amplification of reference gene primers was used to estimate how many nucleated cells each sample contained. To quantify the absolute abundance of each unique TCRbeta CDR3 rearrangement, sequence reads were collapsed and filtered. For each sample, productive Simpson clonality was calculated as the square root of Simpson's diversity index across productive rearrangements. TCRdb provides this immuneACCESS table in a form limited to in-frame rearrangements. Some clones are lacking; in checked studies, under half of them reflect an unresolved V gene, and why the rest are absent is not known. The D gene and trimming were derived from the DNA, and the V and J assignments and clone size from that table. This sample holds some 300,000 clones; approximately 90% were observed only once. The leading ten clones occupy roughly 3.6% of the sample.

Sequencing was carried out using PBMCs or T cells enriched from blood (not recorded which). The origin of this receptor is a woman aged 25 to 39 who had been exposed to COVID-19.

The CDR3 is CAWSSGLLGLGSNQPQHF. The nucleotide sequence is given as TGTGCCTGGAGTTCGGGGTTGCTAGGTTTGGGGAGCAATCAGCCCCAGCATTTT. The rearrangement joined TRBV30 to TRBJ1-5, with the D gene uncertain. Taken from cysteine to phenylalanine, the CDR3 has 18 residues. Kept here is only the CDR3 DNA, which spans 54 bases and is read in frame from base 1. V and J are truncated by 2 bases and 1 base respectively, leaving an intervening sequence of 21 bases. CDR1 is given as GTSNPN and CDR2 as SVGIG, both from the germline V gene (reference sequence). Joined to the reference TRBV30 and TRBJ1-5 proteins, this CDR3 gives the full variable domain: SQTIHQWPATLVQPVGSPLSLECTVEGTSNPNLYWYRQAAGRGLQLLFYSVGIGQISSEVPQNLSASRPQDRQFILSSKKLLLSDSGFYLCAWSSGLLGLGSNQPQHFGDGTRLSIL.